This TCR beta chain was recovered during a study of blood T cell repertoires in COVID-19. TCRdb's copy holds only in-frame clones and misses some; the assay was immunoSEQ multiplex PCR. This sample carries approximately 210,000 clones, around 82% of them seen once, and the ten largest clones take approximately 12%. CDR1 and CDR2 (germline): KGHSH, LQKENI. The ends were cut back, 4 bases at V and 3 bases at J, with 10 bases in the middle. The CDR3 has 13 residues. This chain connects TRBV18 to TRBJ2-7, with D possibly TRBD2 on 7 matching bases. The sample comprised peripheral blood. The receptor was derived from a woman between 40 and 50 years old with acute or convalescent COVID-19. CDR3 DNA sequence: TGTGCCAGCTCACGGGGAGGGGGCTACGAGCAGTACTTC. Protein product: CASSRGGGYEQYF.